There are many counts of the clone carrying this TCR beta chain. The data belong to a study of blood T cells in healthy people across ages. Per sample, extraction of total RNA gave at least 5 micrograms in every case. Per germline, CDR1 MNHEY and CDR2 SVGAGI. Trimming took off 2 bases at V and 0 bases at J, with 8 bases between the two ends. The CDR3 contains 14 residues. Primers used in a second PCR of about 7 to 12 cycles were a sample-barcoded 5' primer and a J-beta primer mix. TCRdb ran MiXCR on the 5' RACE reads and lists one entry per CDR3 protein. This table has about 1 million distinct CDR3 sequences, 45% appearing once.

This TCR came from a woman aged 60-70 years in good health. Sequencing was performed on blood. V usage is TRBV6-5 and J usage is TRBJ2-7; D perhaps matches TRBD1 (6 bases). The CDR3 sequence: CASSYADSSYEQYF. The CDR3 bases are TGTGCCAGCAGTTACGCGGACAGCTCCTACGAGCAGTACTTC.